Reported below is one T cell receptor (beta chain). Its matching antigen is unknown. This specimen comes from a study of cytomegalovirus exposure and HLA in healthy donors. Study findings and constraints: Accurate prediction of HLA-A and HLA-B alleles (for most subjects) was reportedly achieved from TCR beta sequences. CMV antigen specificity of a few CMV-associated chains was confirmed in vitro.

The PCR made use of 60 Vbeta and 13 Jbeta primers. The table came from immunoSEQ multiplex PCR; TCRdb's copy has only in-frame clones and leaves some out. This sample's table has 120,000 to 150,000 clones. The V gene end was trimmed by 1 base and the J gene end by 5 bases; junction bases not matched to a gene: 5. The CDR3 runs 15 residues. Germline V gene lookup returns CDR1 SGHTA and CDR2 FQGNSA. The chain recombines TRBV7-2 with TRBJ2-1, with 7 nucleotides matching TRBD2. The sequence derives from a woman aged 18-29 years in good health and CMV-seronegative. The sequenced material came from PBMCs. The CDR3 sequence: CASSLGGSVDNEQFF. Here the CDR3 DNA reads TGTGCCAGCAGCTTAGGCGGGAGCGTCGACAATGAGCAGTTCTTC.